This TCR beta chain was recorded in a study of T cell changes during pregnancy in multiple sclerosis (dated by TCRdb to the late 2010s). A note on the overall study: Changes in the T cell repertoire over the course of pregnancy were examined in this study in women with multiple sclerosis.

The CDR3 spans 12 residues, from the cysteine through the phenylalanine. The retained sequence is limited to the CDR3, 36 bases, with the frame set at the first base. The germline V gene supplies CDR1 MNHEY and CDR2 SVGAGI. V sheds 6 bases and J sheds 2 bases, leaving 5 bases between their ends. On this clone itself: Its antigen target is currently unknown. Qualities for individual bases were not recorded, and no much larger clone is one base off.

The library was generated by the immunoSEQ multiplex PCR assay. TCRdb carries this immuneACCESS record with in-frame sequences only. Its versions omit some clonotypes, under half of them owing to an unresolved V gene in the studies checked, with the rest unexplained. The sample has over 35,000 clones on record, nearly 90% of them singletons. Jointly, the top ten make up about 0.57% of the sample. This material consisted of CD4+ T cells from peripheral blood mononuclear cells, taken in the second trimester of pregnancy. This receptor chain uses TRBV6-5 and TRBJ1-3, with the D gene too uncertain to name. The clonotype originates from a female donor with multiple sclerosis, enrolled in a pregnancy study. The CDR3 has the sequence CASRTPGNTIYF. The base sequence is TGTGCCAGCAGGACACCTGGAAACACCATATATTTT.